These 32 T cell receptor beta chains originate from one sample sequenced in a study of cytomegalovirus exposure and HLA in healthy donors. This PCR relied on a set of 60 Vbeta primers and 13 Jbeta primers. The assay was immunoSEQ multiplex PCR, and TCRdb's table has in-frame clones only and misses some. The sample holds fewer than 90,000 clones, about 75% seen once. The sample taken for sequencing was PBMCs. These receptors were collected from a female donor in good health and CMV-seronegative.

Here the CDR3 DNA reads TGTGCCAGCAGCCAAGAGGGACTTTACTCCTACGAGCAGTACTTC. Translation: CASSQEGLYSYEQYF. This rearrangement joins TRBV14 to TRBJ2-7; perhaps TRBD2 as D (6 bases). Per the germline V gene, CDR1 is SGHDN and CDR2 is FVKESK. This CDR3 contains 15 residues. Trimming cost V 0 bases and J 0 bases, with 9 bases left between them. Complete variable domain (other parts from reference TRBV14 and TRBJ2-7): EAGVTQFPSHSVIEKGQTVTLRCDPISGHDNLYWYRRVMGKEIKFLLHFVKESKQDESGMPNNRFLAERTGGTYSTLKVQPAELEDSGVYFCASSQEGLYSYEQYFGPGTRLTVT.

The chain recombines TRBV6-4 with TRBJ1-2; D call uncertain. CDR3 length equals 10 residues. Germline CDR1 reads MRHNA; CDR2 reads SNTAGT. The V end was cut by 2 bases, the J end by 8 bases, with 3 bases between. The CDR3 loop is CASSDRGYTF. The CDR3 nucleotides read TGTGCCAGCAGTGACCGGGGCTACACCTTC.

The rearrangement joins TRBV28 to TRBJ2-3; tentatively, D is TRBD1 (5 bases). This CDR3 is built from 17 residues. Germline V gives CDR1 MDHEN, CDR2 SYDVKM. V lost 7 bases and J lost 2, with 22 bases in between. The CDR3 DNA reads as TGTGCCAGCAACTCTCAGACGTGGACAAACCCCACAGATACGCAGTATTTT. Protein product: CASNSQTWTNPTDTQYF.

The chain is built from TRBV28 and TRBJ2-5, with 12 bases identical to TRBD2. This CDR3 has 18 amino acids. CDR1 and CDR2 (germline): MDHEN, SYDVKM. Trimming removed 6 bases from V and 4 bases from J; junction bases left unmatched: 15. This CDR3 reads CASSPRLAGEFFGETQYF. In DNA form, the CDR3 reads TGTGCCAGCAGCCCCAGACTAGCGGGAGAGTTCTTTGGAGAGACCCAGTACTTC.

The CDR3 reads CASSEQGAYGYTF. For the CDR3, the DNA is TGCGCCAGCAGCGAGCAGGGGGCCTATGGCTACACCTTC. The chain has TRBV5-1 and TRBJ1-2, with 8 bases aligning to TRBD1. Looked up from germline, CDR1 is SGHRS and CDR2 is YFSETQ. The CDR3 is made up of 13 amino acids. Losses at the gene ends were 4 bases for V and 4 bases for J; bases not matched to a gene: 3.

V is TRBV4-2 and J is TRBJ2-5; TRBD2 matches 7 bases. The length of the CDR3 is 14 residues. J gave up 6 bases and V 4 bases, and 8 bases lay outside the gene matches. Germline assignment: CDR1 LGHNA and CDR2 YNFKEQ. The CDR3 DNA reads TGTGCCAGCAGCCGGGAGGGAGACCTCAAGACCCAGTACTTC. This gives the protein CASSREGDLKTQYF.

The chain links TRBV19 to TRBJ1-6; no reliable D call. Germline V gene sequence: CDR1 LNHDA, CDR2 SQIVND (reference sequence). V lost 2 bases and J lost 3, with 2 bases in between. The CDR3 contains 13 residues. The CDR3 loop reads CASSIYYNSPLHF. Written as DNA, the CDR3 is TGTGCCAGTAGTATATACTATAATTCACCCCTCCACTTT.

The V call is TRBV4-1, the J call TRBJ2-1; 8 bases are shared with TRBD2. The CDR3 consists of 16 residues. Germline values: CDR1 MGHRA, CDR2 YSYEKL. V gave up 2 bases and J gave up 6 bases; unmatched junction bases: 9. As DNA, the CDR3 is TGCGCCAGCAGCCAAATAGCTAGCGGGCTTTTCAATGAGCAGTTCTTC. The encoded protein is CASSQIASGLFNEQFF.

The V gene is TRBV5-1, the J gene TRBJ2-1; tentatively, D is TRBD2 (6 bases). Germline loops: CDR1 SGHRS, CDR2 YFSETQ. V lost 3 bases, J lost 5 bases, and 18 bases lay in between. CDR3 size: 16 residues. In DNA, the CDR3 is TGCGCCAGCAGCTCGAGACTAGGATTAATAAACAATGAGCAGTTCTTC. This gives the protein CASSSRLGLINNEQFF.

This clone has a handful of counts. The chain is built from TRBV6-1 and TRBJ2-7; tentative D call: TRBD2 (6 bases). Germline CDR1 and CDR2: MNHNS and SASEGT. The CDR3 is made up of 14 amino acids. Trimming stripped 0 bases from V and 4 bases from J, with 10 bases between. CDR3 loop: CASSEASAGYEQYF. In nucleotides, the CDR3 is TGTGCCAGCAGTGAAGCGAGCGCGGGGTACGAGCAGTACTTC.

The V gene is TRBV7-9, the J gene TRBJ2-4; the match to TRBD2 covers 12 bases. V was clipped by 1 base and J by 5 bases; unmatched bases: 9. Germline CDR1 SEHNR, CDR2 FQNEAQ (reference sequence). CDR3 length: 18 amino acids. CDR3 in DNA: TGTGCCAGCAGCTTAGGTTCCCTAGCGGGGGGGCCGGAAAACATTCAGTACTTC. This sequence encodes CASSLGSLAGGPENIQYF.

The V call is TRBV6-5, the J call TRBJ2-7, with TRBD2 matching 11 bases. V lost 6 bases to trimming and J lost 3 bases; unmatched junction nucleotides: 7. In germline, CDR1 is MNHEY, CDR2 SVGAGI. This CDR3 is built from 15 residues. Here the CDR3 reads CASRLLAGAYYEQYF. In DNA, the CDR3 is TGTGCCAGCAGGCTACTAGCGGGAGCTTACTACGAGCAGTACTTC.

A single count supports this clone. V is TRBV25-1 and J is TRBJ2-3; 9 bases map to TRBD1. The CDR3 extends over 14 amino acids. Germline V gives CDR1 MGHDK, CDR2 SYGVNS. Trimming removed 4 bases from V and 8 bases from J; junction bases left unmatched: 7. In nucleotides, the CDR3 is TGTGCCAGCAGTGCGGGACAGGGTTTCGCTACGCAGTATTTT. It encodes CASSAGQGFATQYF.

This chain links TRBV6-1 with TRBJ2-2; D might be TRBD1 (5 bases). Trimming took 7 bases from V and 6 from J, leaving 18 bases between them. The CDR3 loop spans 15 amino acids. The V gene's germline CDR1 is MNHNS and CDR2 SASEGT. The chain's CDR3 is CASNGRGVKAGELFF. As DNA, the CDR3 is TGTGCCAGCAACGGAAGGGGTGTTAAGGCCGGGGAGCTGTTTTTT.

The chain is built from TRBV4-1 and TRBJ2-3; 9 bases match TRBD2. After removal of 0 bases from V and 1 base from J, the junction contained 2 bases not matched to a gene. This CDR3 is built from 16 residues. Germline V gene data show CDR1 as MGHRA and CDR2 as YSYEKL. In DNA, the CDR3 is TGCGCCAGCAGCCAAGAGCCTAGCGGGGGCACAGATACGCAGTATTTT. Its protein product is CASSQEPSGGTDTQYF.

The chain combines TRBV7-9 with TRBJ2-5; TRBD1 aligns across 10 bases. Germline V CDR1 and CDR2: SEHNR, FQNEAQ (reference sequence). After removal of 1 base from V and 5 bases from J, the junction contained 4 bases not matched to a gene. The CDR3 is 15 amino acids. The CDR3 DNA reads as TGTGCCAGCAGCTTAGGGGACAGGGGAACCGAGACCCAGTACTTC. Residues: CASSLGDRGTETQYF.

The rearrangement joins TRBV6-5 to TRBJ2-7; D is undetermined. V was trimmed by 6 bases and J by 1 base, leaving 10 bases between them. The CDR3 runs 13 residues. CDR1 is MNHEY, CDR2 SVGAGI, per germline. The DNA of the CDR3 is TGTGCCAGCAGAGGAGCTCAGTCCTACGAGCAGTACTTC. It encodes CASRGAQSYEQYF.

This rearrangement joins TRBV5-1 to TRBJ2-1, with D possibly being TRBD2 (5 bases). This CDR3 region has 15 residues. V was clipped by 4 bases and J by 6 bases, with 17 bases between them. Germline V gene sequence: CDR1 SGHRS, CDR2 YFSETQ. The CDR3 coding sequence is TGCGCCAGCAGCCCCCTGGCTAGCAGCAGCAATGAGCAGTTCTTC. Amino acid sequence: CASSPLASSSNEQFF.

The chain couples TRBV7-9 to TRBJ2-5; 9 nucleotides agree with TRBD1. Germline V gene lookup returns CDR1 SEHNR and CDR2 FQNEAQ (reference sequence). V shed 5 bases and J 1 base; nucleotides not matched to a gene: 5. The CDR3 covers 15 residues. The CDR3 protein is CASSKPTGGQETQYF. CDR3 sequence (DNA): TGTGCCAGCAGCAAACCGACAGGGGGCCAAGAGACCCAGTACTTC.

The J gene is TRBJ1-3, the V gene TRBV28; TRBD1 aligns across 7 bases. The trim removed 7 bases at V and 0 bases at J, leaving 12 bases unmatched. CDR1 is MDHEN and CDR2 is SYDVKM in the germline V gene. The CDR3 sequence is 17 residues long. This CDR3 is CASTYTPGQPSGNTIYF. The CDR3 coding sequence is TGTGCCAGCACCTATACGCCGGGACAGCCCTCTGGAAACACCATATATTTT.

This chain uses TRBV19 with TRBJ1-5; D ambiguous. This CDR3 region has 12 residues. The V and J ends lost 3 bases and 8 bases respectively, with 8 bases between them. The germline V gene has CDR1 LNHDA and CDR2 SQIVND (reference sequence). The CDR3 reads CASSIRTEPQHF. The CDR3 nucleotides read TGTGCCAGTAGTATTAGAACGGAGCCCCAGCATTTT.

This chain uses TRBV29-1 with TRBJ1-5; D uncertain. Germline loops: CDR1 SQVTM, CDR2 ANQGSEA. The CDR3 runs 10 residues. V lost 4 bases and J 5 bases, leaving 3 bases between the germline ends. The CDR3 nucleotides read TGCAGCGTTGTCGATCAGCCCCAGCATTTT. Its protein is CSVVDQPQHF.

In its sample, this clone was seen a few times. The J gene is TRBJ1-1, the V gene TRBV5-1; D not resolved. The length of the CDR3 is 13 residues. The V end was cut by 2 bases, the J end by 0 bases, with 5 bases between. Looked up from germline, CDR1 is SGHRS and CDR2 is YFSETQ. In nucleotides, the CDR3 is TGCGCCAGCAGCTTACAGCTGAACACTGAAGCTTTCTTT. Translated, it gives CASSLQLNTEAFF.

The J gene is TRBJ1-5, the V gene TRBV7-9; D remains unclear. The CDR3 runs to 15 residues. V lost 5 bases, J lost 7 bases, and 18 bases lay in between. The germline V gene encodes CDR1 SEHNR and CDR2 FQNEAQ (reference sequence). CDR3 DNA sequence: TGTGCCAGCAGCCGAGGGAGACGTGGGGAACAGCCCCAGCATTTT. This codes for CASSRGRRGEQPQHF.

This clone was seen just once. The V and J genes are TRBV5-1 and TRBJ2-5; 11 bases line up with TRBD2. The CDR3 spans 16 residues. V dropped 4 bases and J dropped 3; count of bases not matched to a gene: 8. Germline-derived CDR1 and CDR2 are SGHRS and YFSETQ. CDR3 in amino acids: CASSPTSGARKETQYF. The CDR3 bases are TGCGCCAGCAGCCCGACTAGCGGGGCAAGGAAAGAGACCCAGTACTTC.

The rearrangement joins TRBV29-1 to TRBJ1-5, with D perhaps TRBD1 (5 bases). CDR1 and CDR2 from the germline V gene are SQVTM and ANQGSEA. V gave up 4 bases and J gave up 8 bases, with 15 bases separating them. The CDR3 is 13 residues long. The CDR3 reads CSVVAGLGEPQHF. The CDR3 DNA reads TGCAGCGTTGTGGCGGGGCTGGGGGAGCCCCAGCATTTT.

This clone was seen once. The chain is built from TRBV7-3 and TRBJ2-5; tentatively, D is TRBD1 (5 bases). With 3 bases removed from V and 5 bases from J, the gap between germline ends came to 16 bases. There are 15 residues in the CDR3. Germline V gene sequence: CDR1 SGHTA, CDR2 FQGTGA. CDR3 sequence reads: CASSFGFGRVETQYF. In DNA, the CDR3 is TGTGCCAGCAGCTTCGGGTTCGGCAGGGTGGAGACCCAGTACTTC.

The J gene is TRBJ2-2, the V gene TRBV4-1; D gene ambiguous. The CDR3 runs 14 residues. Trimming stripped 0 bases from V and 11 bases from J, with 13 bases between. Germline V lookup: CDR1 MGHRA, CDR2 YSYEKL. The CDR3: CASSQDPAVTELFF. The CDR3 region has the DNA TGCGCCAGCAGCCAAGATCCGGCCGTGACAGAGCTGTTTTTT.

About this clone: Sequence at one end of the junction differs from germline and may be a read error. This chain joins TRBV4-3 and TRBJ1-4, with TRBD1 identical over 9 bases. The germline V gene encodes CDR1 LGHNA and CDR2 YSLEER. The CDR3 length is 18 residues. CDR3: CAISQYPDRGTTNEKLFF. DNA for the CDR3: TGCGCCATCAGCCAATACCCGGACAGGGGTACTACTAATGAAAAACTGTTTTTT.

This clone was recorded once. The genes are TRBV25-1 and TRBJ2-3; D gene ambiguous. There are 11 residues in the CDR3. Per germline, CDR1 MGHDK and CDR2 SYGVNS. Trimming shortened V by 4 bases and J by 6 bases, and 5 bases separated the two germline ends. The CDR3 spells CASSAMDTQYF. CDR3 nucleotides: TGTGCCAGCAGTGCCATGGATACGCAGTATTTT.

The chain links TRBV7-2 to TRBJ2-3; weak D call: TRBD2 (5 bases). The CDR3 is 13 residues long. The germline V gene encodes CDR1 SGHTA and CDR2 FQGNSA. Trimming took off 4 bases at V and 7 bases at J, with 12 bases between the two ends. CDR3 coding DNA: TGTGCCAGCAGCTCTACTAGGCTAAATACGCAGTATTTT. Its translation is CASSSTRLNTQYF.

This clone was seen only once. The rearrangement joins TRBV9 to TRBJ1-2; possibly TRBD1 for D (5 bases). Trimming took off 6 bases at V and 5 bases at J, with 20 bases between the two ends. CDR3 length: 15 amino acids. Germline V CDR1 and CDR2: SGDLS, YYNGEE. CDR3 residues: CASTGGPQGSYGYTF. The CDR3 DNA reads TGTGCCAGCACCGGTGGTCCCCAGGGCTCATATGGCTACACCTTC.